Following are 13 T cell receptor beta chains from one sample sequenced in a study of blood T cells in healthy people across ages. Primers used in a second PCR of roughly 6 to 11 cycles were a sample-barcoded 5' primer and a J-beta primer mix. TCRdb re-derived calls from the 5' RACE reads in MiXCR, one entry per CDR3 protein. The sample lists about 1,800,000 distinct CDR3 sequences, roughly 28% occurring once. Sample: blood. The receptors originated from a woman aged 25 to 45 in good health.

There are a few counts of this clonotype. V and J are TRBV12-3 or TRBV12-4 and TRBJ1-5, with D possibly matching TRBD1 (5 bases). V lost 3 bases and J 6 bases, leaving 15 bases between the germline ends. The CDR3 extends over 15 amino acids. CDR3 sequence reads: CASSLAGLKTQPQHF. The DNA for the CDR3 is TGTGCCAGCAGTTTGGCGGGGCTTAAGACTCAGCCCCAGCATTTT.

The rearrangement joins TRBV28 to TRBJ2-7; 9 nucleotides line up with TRBD1. The CDR3 is 15 residues long. The germline gives CDR1 MDHEN, CDR2 SYDVKM. Trimming at V came to 1 base and at J to 10 bases, leaving 11 bases not matched to a gene. CDR3 sequence reads: CASSLSWTGASGQYF. The CDR3 DNA follows: TGTGCCAGCAGTTTATCGTGGACAGGGGCTTCCGGACAGTACTTC.

The J gene is TRBJ2-1, the V gene TRBV7-7; D could derive from TRBD1 or TRBD2 (5 bases each). With the DNA end fitting TRBJ2-7 better, the J assignment may be wrong. Germline values: CDR1 SSHAT, CDR2 FNYEAQ (reference sequence). The CDR3 consists of 15 residues. CDR3 loop: CASSKAGTSSNEQYF. DNA for the CDR3: TGTGCCAGCAGCAAGGCCGGGACCTCCAGCAATGAGCAGTACTTC.

The chain employs TRBV20-1 and TRBJ1-1; D is possibly TRBD1 (6 bases). Per the germline V gene, CDR1 is DFQATT and CDR2 is SNEGSKA (reference sequence). V lost 6 bases to trimming and J lost 4 bases, with 18 bases between them. The CDR3 is 14 residues long. The CDR3, as DNA: TGCAGTGCCATGGGGGCTGCGTATGGCACTGAAGCTTTCTTT. Translating gives CSAMGAAYGTEAFF.

In this sample, this clonotype turned up a few times. The chain couples TRBV20-1 to TRBJ1-4, with 8 bases fitting TRBD1. The CDR3 runs to 13 residues. Germline CDR1 reads DFQATT; CDR2 reads SNEGSKA (reference sequence). After removal of 4 bases from V and 6 bases from J, the junction contained 4 bases not matched to a gene. The CDR3 region is CSATDRVDEKLFF. The CDR3 DNA follows: TGCAGTGCTACGGACAGGGTGGATGAAAAACTGTTTTTT.

This sequence joins TRBV5-1 and TRBJ1-1, with D perhaps TRBD1 (5 bases). The V gene's germline CDR1 is SGHRS and CDR2 YFSETQ. There are 15 residues in the CDR3. V shed 4 bases and J shed 8 bases, with 21 bases lying between them. CDR3 sequence (DNA): TGCGCCAGCAGCAAGGACCCGGGGACGGCCTCCGAAGCTTTCTTT. Translation gives CASSKDPGTASEAFF.

This chain connects TRBV21-1 to TRBJ2-6; the D call TRBD1 from the table was never checked on the DNA. TRBV21-1 is a pseudogene. The CDR3 has 20 amino acids. CDR3 in amino acids: CASSKKDKGQGNSGANVLTF. Written as DNA, the CDR3 is TGTGCCAGCAGCAAAAAGGATAAGGGACAGGGGAACTCTGGGGCCAACGTCCTGACTTTC.

This clonotype occurred a few times. The chain uses TRBV29-1 and TRBJ1-1, with D possibly being TRBD1 (6 bases). The V gene lost 3 bases and the J gene lost 1 base, with 12 bases spanning the gap. CDR1 SQVTM and CDR2 ANQGSEA come from the germline V gene. The CDR3 is 14 amino acids. CDR3 amino acids: CSVEEDSENTEAFF. The DNA for the CDR3 is TGCAGCGTTGAGGAGGACAGTGAGAACACTGAAGCTTTCTTT.

The table lists this clonotype with many counts. The V and J genes are TRBV5-1 and TRBJ2-4, with 11 bases identical to TRBD1. Germline lookup yields CDR1 SGHRS and CDR2 YFSETQ. The length of the CDR3 is 15 residues. V dropped 4 bases and J dropped 3; count of bases not matched to a gene: 3. The CDR3 here is CASSTGQGDKNIQYF. The CDR3 DNA follows: TGCGCCAGCAGCACGGGACAGGGGGACAAAAACATTCAGTACTTC.

The chain is built from TRBV7-9 and TRBJ2-1; 7 bases map to TRBD1. Trimming at V came to 0 bases and at J to 1 base, leaving 9 bases not matched to a gene. This CDR3 has 18 amino acids. Germline V gives CDR1 SEHNR, CDR2 FQNEAQ (reference sequence). CDR3 coding DNA: TGTGCCAGCAGCTTAGCTTTTCGGACAGGACTTTCCTACAATGAGCAGTTCTTC. Protein product: CASSLAFRTGLSYNEQFF. Based on the CDR3 plus reference TRBV7-9 and TRBJ2-1, the full variable domain is DTGVSQNPRHKITKRGQNVTFRCDPISEHNRLYWYRQTLGQGPEFLTYFQNEAQLEKSRLLSDRFSAERPKGSFSTLEIQRTEQGDSAMYLCASSLAFRTGLSYNEQFFGPGTRLTVL.

This clonotype was found a few times. The rearrangement uses TRBV5-1 and TRBJ1-4; D not certain. V was shortened by 6 bases and J by 1 base, with 13 bases between the two germline ends. Germline CDR1 and CDR2: SGHRS and YFSETQ. This CDR3 region has 15 residues. Written as DNA, the CDR3 is TGCGCCAGCACCGAAACGACTGGAACTAATGAAAAACTGTTTTTT. Translating it yields CASTETTGTNEKLFF.

For this clonotype: A read error may explain this, as a much larger clone is one base away. This chain uses TRBV29-1 with TRBJ2-1; possible D gene TRBD2, 5 bases. The germline V and J ends were trimmed by 7 bases and 10 bases, with 23 bases remaining between them. CDR3 length: 14 residues. Germline loops: CDR1 SQVTM, CDR2 ANQGSEA. CDR3 sequence (DNA): TGCAGCGCTCCCGGTTTCAGACTATCCTACGAGCAGTTCTTC. It specifies CSAPGFRLSYEQFF.

This clonotype was picked up many times. The rearrangement links TRBV7-9 to TRBJ2-7; 8 bases line up with TRBD2. With V trimmed by 1 base and J by 6 bases, 2 bases remained unmatched. CDR1 SEHNR and CDR2 FQNEAQ come from the germline V gene (reference sequence). This CDR3 is built from 13 residues. The CDR3 reads CASSLGGTSEQYF. CDR3 in DNA: TGTGCCAGCAGCTTAGGTGGGACTAGCGAGCAGTACTTC.